A few counts support the clone carrying this T cell receptor beta chain. What it binds is not known. These data are taken from a study of T cells in Graves' hyperthyroidism and ophthalmopathy. Study in general: Peripheral blood specimens were obtained at initial diagnosis, prior to any treatment.

Authors of the study amplified TCR beta CDR3 regions from RNA transcripts. HTBI primers drove first-round RT-PCR of the TCR CDR3. Each CDR3 protein gets one entry after TCRdb re-called the multiplex PCR reads with MiXCR. The table includes hundreds of thousands of distinct CDR3 sequences, approximately 20% detected once. Each ophthalmopathy patient scored at least 3 on the Clinical Activity Score and at least 4 on NOSPECS grade, with duration under 3 months. Lactation, pregnancy, other autoimmune disease or uncontrolled infection led to exclusion of patients. Trimming removed 1 base at V and 7 bases at J, with 10 bases between. Germline V gene lookup returns CDR1 SNHLY and CDR2 FYNNEI. This CDR3 spans 13 amino acids. Findings of the study overall: A 13 V-J model separated ophthalmopathy from stable hyperthyroidism.

The sequencing sample was made of blood. This TCR was recovered from a man between 25 and 39 years old with Graves' ophthalmopathy. This chain links TRBV2 with TRBJ2-5; possibly TRBD2 for D (5 bases). The CDR3 DNA reads TGTGCCAGCAGTGAAGTTCCCGCGGGGACCCAGTACTTC. Translated: CASSEVPAGTQYF.